A selection of T cell receptor beta chains follows, all from one sample in a study of blood T cell repertoires in COVID-19. Profiling relied on immunoSEQ multiplex PCR, and the TCRdb table lists in-frame clones only, not all of them. The sample lists about 65,000 clones; over 85% were seen once. Sequencing was performed on peripheral blood. The source of these receptors is a man in his sixties or seventies with active COVID-19. The CDR3 runs from the conserved cysteine through the conserved F or W. D genes are given only for firm matches. The size entry is marked missing in some rows and otherwise reads once, few, many or a size class.

>TRBJ2-3|TRBV5-1|TRBD2|-
TGCGCCAGCAGCCATAGCGGGGGGACTAGCACAGATACGCAGTATTTT
CASSHSGGTSTDTQYF
>TRBJ2-1|TRBV19|-|-
TGTGCCAGTAGTATGGCACAGCCGAACTCCTACAATGAGCAGTTCTTC
CASSMAQPNSYNEQFF
>TRBJ2-1|TRBV7-5|-|-
TGTGTCAGAAGCTCCGGGGATGAGGGGGGGGATCATGAGCAGTTCTTC
CVRSSGDEGGDHEQFF
>TRBJ1-4|TRBV6-6|TRBD1|once
TGTGCCAGCGGTTACAGGGGAGGTGAAAAACTGTTTTTT
CASGYRGGEKLFF
>TRBJ1-2|TRBV6-5|TRBD1|-
TGTGCCAGCAGCCCCAGGGGGCGCGATGGCTACACCTTC
CASSPRGRDGYTF
>TRBJ2-1|TRBV10-2|TRBD1|-
TGCGCCAGCAGTGAGTTGGACAGGCTCGATGAGCAGTTCTTC
CASSELDRLDEQFF
>TRBJ1-5|TRBV7-2|-|few
TGTGCCAGCAGCTTGGAGCAGGGGTCAAATCAGCCCCAGCATTTT
CASSLEQGSNQPQHF
>TRBJ2-7|TRBV7-2|-|-
TGTGCCAGCAGCTTAGAGGGGCTAGTTACCAACGAGCAGTACTTC
CASSLEGLVTNEQYF
>TRBJ1-2|TRBV7-2|TRBD1|-
TGTGCCAGCAGCTCCGGGACAGGGTGGGGCGGCTACACCTTC
CASSSGTGWGGYTF
>TRBJ2-3|TRBV5-1|TRBD2|-
TGCGCCAGCAGCCCCGGACTAGCCCCAAGCCCAGCAGATACGCAGTATTTT
CASSPGLAPSPADTQYF
>TRBJ2-3|TRBV20-1|TRBD2|-
TGCAGTGTCCTCACGGGACTAGGGCAGTATTTT
CSVLTGLGQYF
>TRBJ2-5|TRBV5-4|TRBD1|-
TGTGCCAGCAGCCCCGGACAGGGTGAGACCCAGTACTTC
CASSPGQGETQYF
>TRBJ1-2|TRBV24-1|TRBD1|once
TGTGCCACCAACCCTTGGGACAGGTGCTATGGCTACACCTTC
CATNPWDRCYGYTF
>TRBJ1-1|TRBV19|-|few
TGTGCCAGTAGTATCCCGACAGACTTCACTGAAGCTTTCTTT
CASSIPTDFTEAFF
>TRBJ2-6|TRBV6-1|TRBD1|-
TGTGCCAGCAGGGAACAAGGACAGGGAGACTCTGGGGCCAACGTCCTGACTTTC
CASREQGQGDSGANVLTF
>TRBJ2-2|TRBV4-2|TRBD2|-
TGTGCCAGCAGCCAGGGACTAGCGGGGGGGTACGGCGGGGAGCTGTTTTTT
CASSQGLAGGYGGELFF
>TRBJ2-5|TRBV5-1|-|-
TGCGCCAGCAGCTTATCGGAGACCCAGTACTTC
CASSLSETQYF
>TRBJ2-7|TRBV27|TRBD2|-
TGTGCCAGCAGTCTTTCCCCACTAGCGGGGGCCGAGCAGTACTTC
CASSLSPLAGAEQYF
>TRBJ2-6|TRBV6-1|-|-
TGTGCCAGCAGTGAAGCGCGCAGGGTTGGTGGGGCCAACGTCCTGACTTTC
CASSEARRVGGANVLTF
>TRBJ2-5|TRBV2|TRBD1|-
TGTGCCAGCAGGGGGGACAGGGGGCTGGAAGAGACCCAGTACTTC
CASRGDRGLEETQYF
>TRBJ1-1|TRBV5-1|TRBD1|-
TGCGCCAGCAGCTTGTTCAGGGGGCTTACGAGTACTGAAGCTTTCTTT
CASSLFRGLTSTEAFF
>TRBJ2-2|TRBV7-8|-|-
TGTGCCAGCAGCTCCGGAGGGGTAGGGGGGGAGCTGTTTTTT
CASSSGGVGGELFF
>TRBJ1-4|TRBV25-1|TRBD1|once
TGTGCCAGCAGTGAATCCGGGACAGGGGAAGAAAAACTGTTTTTT
CASSESGTGEEKLFF
>TRBJ2-3|TRBV9|TRBD2|-
TGTGCCAGCAGCTTACTAGCGGGGGGCGGCACAGATACGCAGTATTTT
CASSLLAGGGTDTQYF
>TRBJ2-1|TRBV2|TRBD1|-
TGTGCCAGCAGAAGACAGGGGGCCTTAAATGAGCAGTTCTTC
CASRRQGALNEQFF
>TRBJ2-5|TRBV11-3|TRBD2|-
TGTGCCAGCAGCTTACTAGCGGGGGCCCAGTATTCCCAGTACTTC
CASSLLAGAQYSQYF
>TRBJ2-2|TRBV7-8|-|-
TGTGCCAGCAGCTTCAGGGGCCGAAACACCGGGGAGCTGTTTTTT
CASSFRGRNTGELFF
>TRBJ2-1|TRBV19|-|few
TGTGCCAGTAGTACTCCAGACAGGAGCTACAATGAGCAGTTCTTC
CASSTPDRSYNEQFF
>TRBJ2-7|TRBV11-3|TRBD1|-
TGTGCCAGCAGCGTAGGGGGACAGAGCTCCTACGAGCAGTACTTC
CASSVGGQSSYEQYF
>TRBJ2-1|TRBV2|-|-
TGTGCCAGCAGTGAAGTCGGGTACAATGAGCAGTTCTTC
CASSEVGYNEQFF
>TRBJ2-1|TRBV7-3|TRBD2|-
TGTGCCAGCAGCTTAAGCCCTCGGATAGCGGGGTACAATGAGCAGTTCTTC
CASSLSPRIAGYNEQFF
>TRBJ1-1|TRBV19|-|-
TGTGCCAGTAGTATATTGGCAGGACAGCCTGTGAACACTGAAGCTTTCTTT
CASSILAGQPVNTEAFF
>TRBJ2-2|TRBV6-6|-|-
TGTGCCAGCAGTTACGTCCAGATAACGAACACCGGGGAGCTGTTTTTT
CASSYVQITNTGELFF
>TRBJ2-6|TRBV2|TRBD2|-
TGTGCCAGCAGTGATCAGTTTAGCGGGGGGGCCGCAGGGGCCAACGTCCTGACTTTC
CASSDQFSGGAAGANVLTF
>TRBJ1-5|TRBV9|TRBD1|-
TGTGCCAGCAGCGCGGCCGGACAGGGAGATCAGCCCCAGCATTTT
CASSAAGQGDQPQHF
>TRBJ2-1|TRBV5-1|TRBD2|-
TGCGCCAGCAGCTTGATTCCGGGACTAGAGAATGAGCAGTTCTTC
CASSLIPGLENEQFF
>TRBJ2-7|TRBV15|-|-
TGTGCCACCAGCAGAGAAAATCCTGCCTACGAGCAGTACTTC
CATSRENPAYEQYF
>TRBJ1-5|TRBV3-1/TRBV3-2|-|-
TGTGCCAGCAGCCTCAACAATCAGCCCCAGCATTTT
CASSLNNQPQHF
>TRBJ2-5|TRBV6-6|TRBD2|-
TGTGCCAGCAGTCGCCCTACGACTAGCAAGCGTTATCAAGAGACCCAGTACTTC
CASSRPTTSKRYQETQYF
>TRBJ2-7|TRBV6-2/TRBV6-3|TRBD2|-
TGTGCCAGCAGCCGCGGGAGGGACTACGAGCAGTACTTC
CASSRGRDYEQYF
>TRBJ1-2|TRBV25-1|-|-
TGTGCCAGCAGCACTGCCTTGGGCAGTGTTAACTATGGCTACACCTTC
CASSTALGSVNYGYTF
>TRBJ2-1|TRBV3-1/TRBV3-2|-|once
TGTGCCAGCAGCCAAGACTCGGGAAAGCAGTTCTTC
CASSQDSGKQFF
>TRBJ1-6|TRBV3-1/TRBV3-2|TRBD1|-
TGTGCCAGCAGCTCACAGGGGTGGGATAATTCACCCCTCCACTTT
CASSSQGWDNSPLHF